The clone carrying this T cell receptor beta chain was seen more than once but under ten times. No antigen is known for it. The data were obtained in a study of T cells in Graves' hyperthyroidism and ophthalmopathy. General study findings and limits: Stable hyperthyroidism was told apart from ophthalmopathy by a model built on 13 V-J features.

RNA transcripts yielded amplified TCR beta CDR3 regions. The HTBI primer set drove a first-round RT-PCR of the TCR CDR3. One entry per CDR3 protein, called by TCRdb with MiXCR from the multiplex PCR reads. The sample has about 640,000 distinct CDR3 sequences; roughly 20% are singletons. Germline CDR1 is MNHEY and CDR2 is SVGEGT. V lost 8 bases and J lost 0; bases outside the gene matches: 2. This CDR3 has 14 amino acids. Patients affected by ophthalmopathy presented a Clinical Activity Score of at least 3, a NOSPECS grade of at least 4, and disease duration below 3 months. The sequenced sample was blood. This rearrangement joins TRBV6-2 or TRBV6-3 to TRBJ2-2, with 8 bases that match TRBD1. The sequence was obtained from a man younger than 40 with Graves' ophthalmopathy. The CDR3 DNA reads TGTGCCAGCCGACAGGGGCCGAACACCGGGGAGCTGTTTTTT. This gives the protein CASRQGPNTGELFF.